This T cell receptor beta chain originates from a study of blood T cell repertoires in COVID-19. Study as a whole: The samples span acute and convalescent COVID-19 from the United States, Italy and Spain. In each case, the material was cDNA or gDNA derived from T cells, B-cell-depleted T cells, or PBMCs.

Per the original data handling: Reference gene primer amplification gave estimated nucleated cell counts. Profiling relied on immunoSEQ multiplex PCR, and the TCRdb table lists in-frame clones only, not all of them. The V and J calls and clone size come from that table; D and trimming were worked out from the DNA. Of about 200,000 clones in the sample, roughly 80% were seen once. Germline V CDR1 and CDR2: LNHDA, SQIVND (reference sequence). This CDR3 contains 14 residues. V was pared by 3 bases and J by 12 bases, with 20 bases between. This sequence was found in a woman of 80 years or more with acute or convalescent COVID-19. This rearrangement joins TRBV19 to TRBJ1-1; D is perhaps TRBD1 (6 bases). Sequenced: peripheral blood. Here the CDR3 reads CASSIPQDRRLTFF. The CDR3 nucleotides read TGTGCCAGTAGTATCCCCCAAGACAGGCGACTAACTTTCTTT.